Sequencing of this TCR beta chain was carried out in a study of immune cell composition in non-small cell lung cancer. The overall study: Tumours were mainly lung adenocarcinoma or squamous cell carcinoma. Study findings and constraints: Smoking pack-years did not significantly correlate with tumour TCR-beta clonality. 60% to 80% of squamous and under 35% of adenocarcinoma cases had tumour-associated clones >0.5%. Top 10 clone scores and clonality were higher in squamous than adenocarcinoma.

Data came from immunoSEQ multiplex PCR; TCRdb stores just in-frame clones and leaves some out. The repertoire holds a few thousand clones, with over 60% as singletons. This clone came up a few times. Its antigen remains unknown. Trimming stripped 1 base from V and 4 bases from J, with 10 bases between. There are 14 residues in the CDR3. Germline V gene data show CDR1 as SGHTA and CDR2 as FQGNSA. This chain links TRBV7-2 with TRBJ1-2, with D possibly being TRBD1 (6 bases). The sequence came from a human donor with non-small cell lung cancer. The sample comprised lung tumor tissue. This chain's CDR3 is CASSLVQGRYGYTF. CDR3 DNA sequence: TGTGCCAGCAGCTTAGTACAGGGCCGCTATGGCTACACCTTC.